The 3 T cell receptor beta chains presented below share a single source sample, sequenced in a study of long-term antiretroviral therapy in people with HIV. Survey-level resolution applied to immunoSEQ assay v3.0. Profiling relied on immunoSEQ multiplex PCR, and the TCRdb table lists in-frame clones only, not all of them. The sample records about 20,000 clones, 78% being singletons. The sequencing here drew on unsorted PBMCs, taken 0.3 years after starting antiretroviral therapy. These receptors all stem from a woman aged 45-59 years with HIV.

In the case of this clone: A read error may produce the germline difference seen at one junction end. This CDR3 is CAWSAGTSGLVVNEQYF. The CDR3 region has the DNA TGTGCCTGGAGTGCTGGGACTAGCGGGCTGGTTGTGAACGAACAGTACTTC. The chain couples TRBV30 to TRBJ2-7, with 12 bases aligning to TRBD2. CDR1 is GTSNPN, CDR2 SVGIG, per germline (reference sequence). The CDR3 length is 17 residues.

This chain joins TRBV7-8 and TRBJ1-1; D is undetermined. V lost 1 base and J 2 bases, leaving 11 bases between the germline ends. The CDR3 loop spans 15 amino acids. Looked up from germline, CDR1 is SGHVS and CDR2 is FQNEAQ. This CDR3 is CASSLVDNLNTEAFF. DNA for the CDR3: TGTGCCAGCAGCTTAGTCGATAACCTAAACACTGAAGCTTTCTTT. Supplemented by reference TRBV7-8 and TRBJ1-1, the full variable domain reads GAGVSQSPRYKVAKRGQDVALRCDPISGHVSLFWYQQALGQGPEFLTYFQNEAQLDKSGLPSDRFFAERPEGSVSTLKIQRTQQEDSAVYLCASSLVDNLNTEAFFGQGTRLTVV.

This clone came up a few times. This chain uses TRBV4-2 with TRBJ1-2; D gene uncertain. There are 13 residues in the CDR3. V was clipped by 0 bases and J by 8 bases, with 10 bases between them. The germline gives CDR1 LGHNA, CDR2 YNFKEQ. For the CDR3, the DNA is TGTGCCAGCAGCCAAGACCGTGAATCCGGCTACACCTTC. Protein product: CASSQDRESGYTF.